Here is one TCR beta chain with its context. Germline trimming cut 6 bases from V and 0 bases from J; bases unmatched to any gene: 6. Per germline, CDR1 LNHDA and CDR2 SQIVND (reference sequence). CDR3 length: 15 residues. The sample belongs to a study of T cell changes during pregnancy in multiple sclerosis. Using immunoSEQ multiplex PCR, the repertoire was profiled, and TCRdb retains in-frame clones only, with some absent. The sample has roughly 100,000 clones, approximately 92% seen once. This TCR derives from a female donor with multiple sclerosis, enrolled in a pregnancy study. V and J are TRBV19 and TRBJ1-1; 8 bases map to TRBD1. The material sequenced was peripheral blood, taken in the second trimester of pregnancy. In DNA, the CDR3 is TGTGCCAGTAGAATCCAACAGGGGGTGAACACTGAAGCTTTCTTT. Amino acids: CASRIQQGVNTEAFF.